Presented here are 6 T cell receptor beta chains from one specimen sequenced in a study of shared clonotypes between healthy human individuals. Libraries were prepared by immunoSEQ multiplex PCR; TCRdb keeps only in-frame clonotypes and omits some of them. The data contain roughly 1,100,000 clones, roughly 70% of them seen just once; the ten biggest clones take up about 1.5%. Sequenced sample: memory CD4+ T cells sorted from blood. This sample's subset: CD45RA-negative fraction. These TCRs come from a man younger than 30 in good health.

The chain combines TRBV7-6 with TRBJ2-7; D is unresolved. This CDR3 spans 13 amino acids. Germline CDR1 reads SGHVS; CDR2 reads FNYEAQ. V gave up 1 base and J gave up 3 bases, with 7 bases separating them. This CDR3 reads CASSLEWGYEQYF. The CDR3 coding sequence is TGTGCCAGCAGCTTAGAATGGGGCTACGAGCAGTACTTC.

V gene TRBV19 combines with J gene TRBJ2-5; 9 nucleotides line up with TRBD1. Per germline, CDR1 LNHDA and CDR2 SQIVND (reference sequence). The CDR3 has 16 residues. With V trimmed by 3 bases and J by 5 bases, 10 bases remained unmatched. The CDR3: CASSIRGQGITETQYF. The CDR3 region has the DNA TGTGCCAGTAGTATTCGAGGACAGGGGATAACGGAGACCCAGTACTTC.

The rearrangement uses TRBV25-1 and TRBJ2-3, with D uncertain. This CDR3 is built from 14 residues. The V end was cut by 0 bases, the J end by 2 bases, with 6 bases between. Germline V CDR1 and CDR2: MGHDK, SYGVNS. The CDR3 nucleotides read TGTGCCAGCAGTGAATATCCCTTCACAGATACGCAGTATTTT. Translated: CASSEYPFTDTQYF.

This sequence joins TRBV18 and TRBJ1-5, with 7 positions matching TRBD1. This CDR3 has 16 amino acids. Looked up from germline, CDR1 is KGHSH and CDR2 is LQKENI. The V gene end was trimmed by 3 bases and the J gene end by 6 bases; junction bases not matched to a gene: 11. CDR3 bases: TGTGCCAGCTCACCGAAGCAGGGGGTCACGGGTCAGCCCCAGCATTTT. Translated, it gives CASSPKQGVTGQPQHF.

Written as DNA, the CDR3 is TGCGCCAGCAGTGAGTTGAGTGAAGCTTTCTTT. Its protein is CASSELSEAFF. The chain has TRBV10-2 and TRBJ1-1, with D unresolved. CDR3 length equals 11 residues. V lost 1 base, J lost 7 bases, and 4 bases lay in between. Germline V gene sequence: CDR1 WSHSY, CDR2 SAAADI.

The rearrangement uses TRBV5-4 and TRBJ1-1; the D gene is possibly TRBD1 (6 bases). V was trimmed by 4 bases and J by 0 bases, leaving 16 bases between them. The CDR3 has 16 amino acids. Germline CDR1 is SGHNT and CDR2 is YYREEE (reference sequence). In DNA form, the CDR3 reads TGTGCCAGCAGCCCCTGGGGGGGGGCGGTGAACACTGAAGCTTTCTTT. Translation: CASSPWGGAVNTEAFF.